This T cell receptor (beta chain) was recorded in a study of T cell responses to AZD1222 COVID-19 vaccine. The germline V gene has CDR1 LNHDA and CDR2 SQIVND (reference sequence). V lost 3 bases, J lost 6 bases, and 9 bases lay in between. The CDR3 runs to 13 residues. Worth noting for this clone: The antigen remains undetermined.

Points from the study as a whole: Reports say nearly half of spike-specific TCRs go after unmutated variant regions. Sampling captured repertoires only after the peak T cell response. Vaccine-associated CD4 TCRs ranged over spike, dominating at 160-218 and 743-854.

Sequenced by immunoSEQ multiplex PCR; TCRdb stores in-frame clones only, minus some. Of 150,000 to 200,000 clones listed, almost 95% were seen once; the top ten hold roughly 9.2%. This TCR derives from an adult in good health. The chain recombines TRBV19 with TRBJ2-1; possible D gene TRBD2, 5 bases. This sample comprised peripheral blood, obtained on day 0 of AZD1222 vaccination. The CDR3: CASSIEGINEQFF. The CDR3 DNA reads TGTGCCAGTAGTATTGAGGGAATCAATGAGCAGTTCTTC.